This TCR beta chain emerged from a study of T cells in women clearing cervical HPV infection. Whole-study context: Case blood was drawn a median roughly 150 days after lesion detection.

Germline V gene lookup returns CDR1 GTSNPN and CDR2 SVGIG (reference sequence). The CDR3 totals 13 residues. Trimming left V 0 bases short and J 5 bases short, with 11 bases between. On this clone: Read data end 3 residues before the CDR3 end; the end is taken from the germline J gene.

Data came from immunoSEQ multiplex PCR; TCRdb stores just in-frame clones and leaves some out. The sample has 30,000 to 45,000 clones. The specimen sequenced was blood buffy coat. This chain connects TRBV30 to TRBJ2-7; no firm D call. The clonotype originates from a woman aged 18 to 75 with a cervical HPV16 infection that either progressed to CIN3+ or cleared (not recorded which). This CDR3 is CAWSVRFQNEQYF. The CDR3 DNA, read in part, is TGTGCCTGGAGTGTAAGGTTTCAGAACGAG. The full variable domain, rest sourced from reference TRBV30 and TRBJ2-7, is SQTIHQWPATLVQPVGSPLSLECTVEGTSNPNLYWYRQAAGRGLQLLFYSVGIGQISSEVPQNLSASRPQDRQFILSSKKLLLSDSGFYLCAWSVRFQNEQYFGPGTRLTVT.